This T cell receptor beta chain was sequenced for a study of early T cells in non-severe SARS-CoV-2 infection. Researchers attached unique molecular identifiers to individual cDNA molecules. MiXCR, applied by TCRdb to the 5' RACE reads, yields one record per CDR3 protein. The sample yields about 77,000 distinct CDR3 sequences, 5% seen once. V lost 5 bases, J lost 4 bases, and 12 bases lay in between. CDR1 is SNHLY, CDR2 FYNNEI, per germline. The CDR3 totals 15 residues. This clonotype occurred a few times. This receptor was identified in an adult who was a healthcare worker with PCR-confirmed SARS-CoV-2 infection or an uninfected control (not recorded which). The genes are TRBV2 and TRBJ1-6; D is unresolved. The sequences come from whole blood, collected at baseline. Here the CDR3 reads CASSQGPGYNSPLHF. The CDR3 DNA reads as TGTGCCAGCAGTCAAGGACCGGGATATAATTCACCCCTCCACTTT.